The 10 T cell receptor beta chains given below trace back to one sample, sequenced in a study of blood T cell repertoires in COVID-19. TCRdb's table, derived via immunoSEQ multiplex PCR, lists solely in-frame clones and lacks some. The sample lists tens of thousands of clones, roughly 91% seen once, with less than 0.55% in the top ten. The sample comprised peripheral blood. The receptors were sampled from a man in his fifties with COVID-19, enrolled during active disease.

The rearrangement links TRBV14 to TRBJ1-6; no firm D call. This CDR3 is built from 13 residues. Trimming left V 1 base short and J 7 bases short, with 5 bases between. Germline CDR1 reads SGHDN; CDR2 reads FVKESK. CDR3 residues: CASSQVGNSPLHF. CDR3 nucleotides: TGTGCCAGCAGCCAAGTCGGGAATTCACCCCTCCACTTT. The entire variable domain, with the rest obtained from reference TRBV14 and TRBJ1-6, is as follows: EAGVTQFPSHSVIEKGQTVTLRCDPISGHDNLYWYRRVMGKEIKFLLHFVKESKQDESGMPNNRFLAERTGGTYSTLKVQPAELEDSGVYFCASSQVGNSPLHFGNGTRLTVT.

This clone was counted a single time. J is TRBJ1-4 and V is TRBV7-2, with 8 bases that match TRBD1. The germline gives CDR1 SGHTA, CDR2 FQGNSA. The trim removed 3 bases at V and 7 bases at J, leaving 4 bases unmatched. CDR3 size: 14 residues. The CDR3 region has the DNA TGTGCCAGCAGCTTGCGACAGGGGAGTGAAAAACTGTTTTTT. Amino acid sequence: CASSLRQGSEKLFF.

The V and J genes are TRBV7-6 and TRBJ2-2; TRBD1 aligns across 8 bases. Germline V gene data show CDR1 as SGHVS and CDR2 as FNYEAQ. With V trimmed by 3 bases and J by 2 bases, 8 bases remained unmatched. CDR3 length: 17 amino acids. CDR3 sequence reads: CASSFADRVVNTGELFF. CDR3 in DNA: TGTGCCAGCAGCTTCGCGGACAGGGTTGTAAACACCGGGGAGCTGTTTTTT. Variable domain in full (rest from reference TRBV7-6 and TRBJ2-2): GAGVSQSPRYKVTKRGQDVALRCDPISGHVSLYWYRQALGQGPEFLTYFNYEAQQDKSGLPNDRFSAERPEGSISTLTIQRTEQRDSAMYRCASSFADRVVNTGELFFGEGSRLTVL.

CDR3 bases: TGTGCCACCAGTGATTTCCCAGTCCCCCCTAGCGGCATTCGGGAAGAGACCCAGTACTTC. Translation: CATSDFPVPPSGIREETQYF. The chain couples TRBV24-1 to TRBJ2-5; 7 bases agree with TRBD2. The junction had 19 bases not matched to a gene; V was cut back by 1 base and J by 3 bases. This CDR3 region has 20 residues. Germline assignment: CDR1 KGHDR and CDR2 SFDVKD.

The chain joins TRBV4-3 to TRBJ2-7; perhaps TRBD1 as D (5 bases). Germline V gene lookup returns CDR1 LGHNA and CDR2 YSLEER. The CDR3 runs to 14 residues. V lost 3 bases to trimming and J lost 1 base, with 10 bases between them. The CDR3 reads CASSHTTASYEQYF. CDR3 DNA: TGCGCCAGCAGCCATACGACAGCATCCTACGAGCAGTACTTC.

This chain uses TRBV18 with TRBJ1-1, with 8 bases that match TRBD1. Germline values: CDR1 KGHSH, CDR2 LQKENI. The CDR3 spans 14 residues. V shed 3 bases, J shed 4 bases, and the junction held 4 bases outside the gene matches. CDR3 amino acids: CASSPQGATTEAFF. CDR3 coding DNA: TGTGCCAGCTCACCCCAGGGGGCGACCACTGAAGCTTTCTTT. The whole variable domain, remainder taken from reference TRBV18 and TRBJ1-1, is NAGVMQNPRHLVRRRGQEARLRCSPMKGHSHVYWYRQLPEEGLKFMVYLQKENIIDESGMPKERFSAEFPKEGPSILRIQQVVRGDSAAYFCASSPQGATTEAFFGQGTRLTVV.

The V call is TRBV6-6, the J call TRBJ2-3; 8 bases fit TRBD1. Trimming removed 0 bases from V and 2 bases from J; junction bases left unmatched: 4. The CDR3 consists of 16 residues. CDR1 is MNHNY, CDR2 SVGAGI, per germline (reference sequence). The DNA of the CDR3 is TGTGCCAGCAGTTACTCCAGGACAGGGTACACAGATACGCAGTATTTT. Its protein is CASSYSRTGYTDTQYF.

The V gene is TRBV15, the J gene TRBJ1-4; D not resolved. This CDR3 spans 12 amino acids. Germline V lookup: CDR1 LNHNV, CDR2 YYDKDF (reference sequence). The V gene lost 1 base and the J gene lost 7 bases, with 4 bases spanning the gap. In DNA form, the CDR3 reads TGTGCCACCAGCAGAGTGAGTGAAAAACTGTTTTTT. Its translation: CATSRVSEKLFF.

This chain connects TRBV5-1 to TRBJ2-1, with 8 bases identical to TRBD1. The CDR3 covers 14 residues. CDR1 SGHRS and CDR2 YFSETQ come from the germline V gene. V trimming: 9 bases; J trimming: 6 bases; junction bases outside the gene matches: 11. As DNA, the CDR3 is TGCGCCACCGCGCCACTTGGACAGGGCAATGAGCAGTTCTTC. This translates into CATAPLGQGNEQFF.

The genes are TRBV19 and TRBJ1-1; D ambiguous. The CDR3 is made up of 15 amino acids. Germline CDR1 LNHDA, CDR2 SQIVND (reference sequence). Trimming left V 2 bases short and J 4 bases short, with 14 bases between. The CDR3 here is CASSIRHGEATEAFF. CDR3 sequence (DNA): TGTGCCAGTAGTATACGGCACGGTGAGGCCACTGAAGCTTTCTTT.